This is a list of T cell receptor beta chains from one sample in a study of T cell changes during pregnancy in multiple sclerosis. Sequencing was performed with immunoSEQ multiplex PCR; in TCRdb, only in-frame clones are kept and a portion is missing. The data contain fewer than 85,000 clones, 90% to 95% of them singletons. The input for sequencing was peripheral blood, taken in the second trimester of pregnancy. These receptors were obtained from a female donor with multiple sclerosis, enrolled in a pregnancy study. The CDR3 runs from the conserved cysteine through the conserved F or W. A D gene is named only where the DNA matches it firmly. Part of the rows lack a size; the others show once, few, many or a class for expanded clones.

D	J	V	size	DNA	CDR3
NA	TRBJ2-7	TRBV7-2	NA	TGTGCCAGCGGATCGAGGGAGCGTAGCTACGAGCAGTACTTC	CASGSRERSYEQYF
TRBD1	TRBJ1-4	TRBV6-1	NA	TGTGCCAGCAGTGACGGGAGTGGGACAGAGGGGAATGAAAAACTGTTTTTT	CASSDGSGTEGNEKLFF
NA	TRBJ2-7	TRBV30	NA	TGTGCCTGGGCGGATCTCTACGAGCAGTACTTC	CAWADLYEQYF
NA	TRBJ2-1	TRBV5-8	NA	TGTGCCAGCAGCTTGGCGGACTTCGGATACAATGAGCAGTTCTTC	CASSLADFGYNEQFF
TRBD1	TRBJ2-1	TRBV27	NA	TGTGCCAGCAGTATACGGGACAGGGGGTCTGAGCAGTTCTTC	CASSIRDRGSEQFF
TRBD1	TRBJ2-1	TRBV7-9	NA	TGTGCCAGCAGCTTAGGGTCCGTGACAGGGAATTCCAATGAGCAGTTCTTC	CASSLGSVTGNSNEQFF
TRBD1	TRBJ1-1	TRBV27	NA	TGTGCCAGCAGTTTGGGCCGAAGGGGGCTAGGAATCACTGAAGCTTTCTTT	CASSLGRRGLGITEAFF
TRBD1	TRBJ2-1	TRBV9	NA	TGTGCCAGCAGCGTAGGGTCTTCGACAGGGGGCCGGGATGAGCAGTTCTTC	CASSVGSSTGGRDEQFF
NA	TRBJ2-7	TRBV11-3	NA	TGTGCCAGCAGCTTAAAGGGGGGGCACAACTACGAGCAGTACTTC	CASSLKGGHNYEQYF
TRBD2	TRBJ2-7	TRBV13	NA	TGTGCCAGCAGCTTAGAGGGAGGGCCCGAGCAGTACTTC	CASSLEGGPEQYF
TRBD2	TRBJ2-1	TRBV11-2	NA	TGTGCCAGCAGCGCCCGACTAGCGGGAACCTACAATGAGCAGTTCTTC	CASSARLAGTYNEQFF
TRBD2	TRBJ2-3	TRBV5-1	NA	TGCGCCAGCAGCCGCTCTAGCGGGAGGGCAGATACGCAGTATTTT	CASSRSSGRADTQYF
NA	TRBJ2-3	TRBV21-1	NA	TGTGCCAGCACCCCCGGGGGGGGGCAGCCCTCAGATACGCAGTATTTT	CASTPGGGQPSDTQYF
TRBD2	TRBJ2-1	TRBV4-3	NA	TGCGCCAGCAGCCAGTGGCTCAGACTAGCGGGGAGTACTGGTGAGCAGTTCTTC	CASSQWLRLAGSTGEQFF
TRBD1	TRBJ2-7	TRBV2	NA	TGTGCCAGCAGTGGAGACAGGGAGCTCTACGAGCAGTACTTC	CASSGDRELYEQYF
NA	TRBJ1-2	TRBV10-3	NA	TGTGCCATCAGTGAGTCGCGAGCGCCCGTAAACTATGGCTACACCTTC	CAISESRAPVNYGYTF
NA	TRBJ2-7	TRBV21-1	NA	TGTGCCAGCAGCCTGCCGGGACAGGGGACCTACGAGCAGTACTTC	CASSLPGQGTYEQYF
TRBD2	TRBJ2-7	TRBV6-1	NA	TGTGCCAGCAGTGAACGCAGCGGGCTAGCGGGGACCTACGAGCAGTACTTC	CASSERSGLAGTYEQYF
TRBD1	TRBJ2-6	TRBV7-6	once	TGTGCCAGCAGCCCCCCGGGACAGGGGTCTGGGGCCAACGTCCTGACTTTC	CASSPPGQGSGANVLTF
TRBD1	TRBJ2-5	TRBV30	NA	TGTGCCTGGAGCCGGGACAGTGGTGAGACCCAGTACTTC	CAWSRDSGETQYF
NA	TRBJ1-2	TRBV19	NA	TGTGCCAGTAGTATGGTCGGGGGGGCTGGCTACACCTTC	CASSMVGGAGYTF
TRBD1	TRBJ2-5	TRBV18	NA	TGTGCCAGCTCCCCTGGACAGGGAGAGACCCAGTACTTC	CASSPGQGETQYF
NA	TRBJ2-5	TRBV4-3	NA	TGCGCCCGTGGCCAAGCGGACCCGGGAGATGATAGAGAGACCCAGTACTTC	CARGQADPGDDRETQYF
NA	TRBJ1-1	TRBV7-9	NA	TGTGCCAGCACCCGAGGGTGGACTGAAGCTTTCTTT	CASTRGWTEAFF
NA	TRBJ1-5	TRBV19	NA	TGTGCCAGTGGCTTCAGGGGTCTGGGAAATCAGCCCCAGCATTTT	CASGFRGLGNQPQHF
TRBD2	TRBJ2-1	TRBV4-1	NA	TGCGCCAGCAGCCAAGGTCCCCCCGGGACTAGCGGGAGTAATGAGCAGTTCTTC	CASSQGPPGTSGSNEQFF
NA	TRBJ2-5	TRBV7-6	once	TGTGCCAGCAGCTTATTGGCAGTGGGGAGCCAAGAGACCCAGTACTTC	CASSLLAVGSQETQYF
NA	TRBJ1-3	TRBV19	NA	TGTGCCAGTAGTATGATGGGGGCTCAATCTGGAAACACCATATATTTT	CASSMMGAQSGNTIYF
TRBD1	TRBJ1-2	TRBV5-1	NA	TGCGCCAGCAGCTTGGTTGGGACAGGGGGACAGCTTAACTATGGCTACACCTTC	CASSLVGTGGQLNYGYTF